This T cell receptor beta chain was observed in a study of sequential checkpoint blockade in melanoma (dated by TCRdb to the late 2010s). Background on the whole study: Patients were randomized 1:1 to first-line nivolumab followed by ipilimumab (arm A) or ipilimumab followed by nivolumab (arm B). Maintenance nivolumab came after each of the two trial sequences.

The germline V gene sets CDR1 to SGHTA and CDR2 to FQGTGA. The CDR3, cysteine through phenylalanine, is 16 amino acids long. Only CDR3 DNA remains: 48 bases, in frame from the first base. V is pruned by 2 bases and J by 1 base, leaving 5 bases of the junction without a gene match. This sample's treatment or condition label indicates: randomized to nivolumab then ipilimumab (arm A) or the reverse (arm B). None of the trial patients had been given prior DNA-damaging chemotherapy. On a FACS Aria II flow cytometer, live CD3+CD8+ cells that were negative for CD19 and CD56 were sorted from thawed PBMCs. Samples were obtained from patients with melanoma enrolled in CheckMate 064, a randomized, open-label phase II trial of sequential checkpoint blockade. Peripheral blood mononuclear cells were obtained through leukapheresis, purified using Ficoll-Paque, and frozen in human serum containing 10% DMSO. Right after sorting, the blood CD3+CD8+ cells were verified to be >95% pure, and DNA extraction followed.

The immunoSEQ Assay was used to immunosequence TCRbeta CDR3 regions from genomic DNA. Prior to high-throughput sequencing, genomic DNA was amplified by bias-controlled multiplex PCR. The original pipeline was this. To quantify the absolute abundance of each unique TCRbeta CDR3 region, the sequences were collapsed and filtered. Clonality, defined as 1 minus Pielou's evenness, was calculated using only productive rearrangements. A previously published method was used to identify clones whose frequencies were significantly greater in on-treatment samples than in baseline samples. Not all clones reach the TCRdb copy of this immuneACCESS table, which keeps in-frame sequences only. Checked studies attribute under half of the gap to unresolved V genes and leave the rest unexplained. The V and J calls and clone size are taken from that table; D and trimming were inferred from the DNA. The table for this sample lists more than 10,000 clones; roughly four fifths of them were counted only once. Jointly, the top ten make up around 28% of the sample.

Overall study outcomes, separate from this receptor: The model for predicting response that combines TCR metrics with mutation burden needs to be validated in larger, independent patient cohorts.

For this clone: There is no known antigen for this receptor. No base qualities exist here, and no much larger clone lies one base off it.

This TCR derives from a human donor with melanoma. The receptor chain draws on TRBV7-3 and TRBJ2-3; 8 central bases correspond to TRBD1. This specimen consisted of CD8+ T cells sorted from blood (inferred from file names), obtained from a patient given nivolumab and ipilimumab in sequence. The DNA sequence follows: TGTGCCAGCAGCTTAGGGGCGGACAGGGGCACAGATACGCAGTATTTT. Its translation reads: CASSLGADRGTDTQYF.